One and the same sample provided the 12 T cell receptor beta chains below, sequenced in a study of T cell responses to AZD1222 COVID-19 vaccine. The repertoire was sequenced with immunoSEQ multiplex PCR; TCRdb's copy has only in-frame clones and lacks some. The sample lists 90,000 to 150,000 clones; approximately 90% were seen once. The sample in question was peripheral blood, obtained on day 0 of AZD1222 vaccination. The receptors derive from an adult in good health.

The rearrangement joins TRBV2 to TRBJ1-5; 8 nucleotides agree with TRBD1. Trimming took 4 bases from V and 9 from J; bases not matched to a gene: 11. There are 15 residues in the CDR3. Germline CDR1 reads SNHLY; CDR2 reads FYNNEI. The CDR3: CASSAVGQGQGPQHF. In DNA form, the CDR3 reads TGTGCCAGCAGTGCAGTTGGACAGGGACAAGGGCCCCAGCATTTT.

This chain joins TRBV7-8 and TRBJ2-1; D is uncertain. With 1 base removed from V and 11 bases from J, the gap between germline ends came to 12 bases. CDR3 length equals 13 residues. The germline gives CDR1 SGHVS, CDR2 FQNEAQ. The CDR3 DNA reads TGTGCCAGCAGCTTAGATATTGTGGAGCAGCAGTTCTTC. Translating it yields CASSLDIVEQQFF.

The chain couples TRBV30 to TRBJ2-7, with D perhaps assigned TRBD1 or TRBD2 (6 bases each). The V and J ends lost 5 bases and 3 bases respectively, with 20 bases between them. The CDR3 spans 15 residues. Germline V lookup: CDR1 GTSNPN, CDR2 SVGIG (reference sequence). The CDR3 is CAWGWGRGLIYEQYF. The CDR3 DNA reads TGTGCCTGGGGATGGGGCAGGGGACTGATCTACGAGCAGTACTTC.

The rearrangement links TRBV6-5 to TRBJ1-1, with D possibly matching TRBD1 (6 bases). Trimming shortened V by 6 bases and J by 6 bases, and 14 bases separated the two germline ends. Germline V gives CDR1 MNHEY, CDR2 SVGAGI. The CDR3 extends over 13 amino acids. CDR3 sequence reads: CASRRITGPEAFF. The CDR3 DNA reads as TGTGCCAGCAGGAGGATCACAGGGCCTGAAGCTTTCTTT.

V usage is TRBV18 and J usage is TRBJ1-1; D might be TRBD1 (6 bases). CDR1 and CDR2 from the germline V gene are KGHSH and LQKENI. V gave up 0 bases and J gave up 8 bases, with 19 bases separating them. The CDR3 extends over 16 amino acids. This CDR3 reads CASSPPWTVVSSEAFF. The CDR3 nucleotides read TGTGCCAGCTCACCACCGTGGACAGTAGTCAGTTCGGAAGCTTTCTTT.

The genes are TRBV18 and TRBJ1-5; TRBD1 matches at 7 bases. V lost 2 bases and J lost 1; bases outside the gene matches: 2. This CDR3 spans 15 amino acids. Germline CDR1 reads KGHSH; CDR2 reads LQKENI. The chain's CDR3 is CASSPMTGSNQPQHF. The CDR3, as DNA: TGTGCCAGCTCACCAATGACAGGGAGCAATCAGCCCCAGCATTTT.

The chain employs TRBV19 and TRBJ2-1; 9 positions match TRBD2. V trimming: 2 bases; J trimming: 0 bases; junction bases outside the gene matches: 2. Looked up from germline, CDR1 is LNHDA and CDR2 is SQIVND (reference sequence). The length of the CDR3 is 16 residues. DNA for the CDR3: TGTGCCAGTAGTATACTAGCGGGACCCTCCTACAATGAGCAGTTCTTC. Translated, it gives CASSILAGPSYNEQFF.

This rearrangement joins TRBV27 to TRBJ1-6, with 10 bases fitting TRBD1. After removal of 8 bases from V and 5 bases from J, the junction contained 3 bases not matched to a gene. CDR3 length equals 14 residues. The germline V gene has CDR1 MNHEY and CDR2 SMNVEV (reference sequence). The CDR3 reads CASGTGVDNSPLHF. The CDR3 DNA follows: TGTGCCAGCGGGACAGGGGTCGATAATTCACCCCTCCACTTT.

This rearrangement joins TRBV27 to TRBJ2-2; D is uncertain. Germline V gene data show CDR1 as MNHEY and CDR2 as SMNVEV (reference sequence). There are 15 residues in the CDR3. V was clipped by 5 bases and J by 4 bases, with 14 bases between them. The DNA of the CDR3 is TGTGCCAGCAGTAGCGTTCGCACGCTCACCGGGGAGCTGTTTTTT. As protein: CASSSVRTLTGELFF.

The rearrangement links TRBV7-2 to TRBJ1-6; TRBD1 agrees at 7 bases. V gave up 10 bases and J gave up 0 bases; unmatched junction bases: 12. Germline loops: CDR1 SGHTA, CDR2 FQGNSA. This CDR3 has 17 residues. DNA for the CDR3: TGTGCCACCACCCGCTTGACAGGGAGCTCCTATAATTCACCCCTCCACTTT. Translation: CATTRLTGSSYNSPLHF. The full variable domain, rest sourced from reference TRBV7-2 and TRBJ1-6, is GAGVSQSPSNKVTEKGKDVELRCDPISGHTALYWYRQSLGQGLEFLIYFQGNSAPDKSGLPSDRFSAERTGGSVSTLTIQRTQQEDSAVYLCATTRLTGSSYNSPLHFGNGTRLTVT.

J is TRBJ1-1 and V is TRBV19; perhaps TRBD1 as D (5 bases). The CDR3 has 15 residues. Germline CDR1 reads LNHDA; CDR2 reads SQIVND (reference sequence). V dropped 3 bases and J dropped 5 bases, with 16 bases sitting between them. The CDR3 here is CASSIWGGGGTEAFF. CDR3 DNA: TGTGCCAGTAGTATCTGGGGCGGTGGTGGGACTGAAGCTTTCTTT.

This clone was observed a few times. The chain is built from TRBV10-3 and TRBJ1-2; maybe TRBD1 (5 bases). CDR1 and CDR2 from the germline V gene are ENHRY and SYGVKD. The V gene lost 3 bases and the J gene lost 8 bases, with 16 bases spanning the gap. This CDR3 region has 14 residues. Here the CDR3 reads CAISDTGTPGGYTF. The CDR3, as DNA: TGTGCCATCAGTGACACCGGGACCCCAGGGGGCTACACCTTC.